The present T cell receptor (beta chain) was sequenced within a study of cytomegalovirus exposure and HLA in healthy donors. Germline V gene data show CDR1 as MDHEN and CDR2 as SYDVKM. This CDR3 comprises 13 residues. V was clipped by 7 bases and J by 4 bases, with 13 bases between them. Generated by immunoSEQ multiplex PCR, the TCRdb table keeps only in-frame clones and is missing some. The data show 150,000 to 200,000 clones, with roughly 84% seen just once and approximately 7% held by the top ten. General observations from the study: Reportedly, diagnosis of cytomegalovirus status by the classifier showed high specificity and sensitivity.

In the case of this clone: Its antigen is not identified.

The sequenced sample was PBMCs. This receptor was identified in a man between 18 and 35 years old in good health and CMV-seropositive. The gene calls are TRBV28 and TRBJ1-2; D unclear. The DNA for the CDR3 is TGTGCCAGCAAATGGAGGATTAGCTATGGCTACACCTTC. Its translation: CASKWRISYGYTF.